The clone carrying this TCR beta chain has only a few counts. There are 15 residues in the CDR3. From germline, CDR1 is SNHLY and CDR2 FYNNEI. V was trimmed by 7 bases and J by 1 base, leaving 13 bases between them. These data are taken from a study of blood T cells in healthy people across ages. For the second PCR, which ran for about 6 to 11 cycles, a sample-barcoded 5' primer and a J-beta primer mix were used. MiXCR, applied by TCRdb to the 5' RACE reads, yields one record per CDR3 protein. The profile shows roughly 720,000 distinct CDR3 sequences, about 55% of them singletons. What was sequenced was blood. The chain has TRBV2 and TRBJ2-2; D is unclear. The clonotype comes from an elderly man in good health. The CDR3 coding sequence is TGTGCCAGCACCAGCATCCTACGGAACACCGGGGAGCTGTTTTTT. It encodes CASTSILRNTGELFF. The entire variable domain, with the rest obtained from reference TRBV2 and TRBJ2-2, is as follows: EPEVTQTPSHQVTQMGQEVILRCVPISNHLYFYWYRQILGQKVEFLVSFYNNEISEKSEIFDDQFSVERPDGSNFTLKIRSTKLEDSAMYFCASTSILRNTGELFFGEGSRLTVL.